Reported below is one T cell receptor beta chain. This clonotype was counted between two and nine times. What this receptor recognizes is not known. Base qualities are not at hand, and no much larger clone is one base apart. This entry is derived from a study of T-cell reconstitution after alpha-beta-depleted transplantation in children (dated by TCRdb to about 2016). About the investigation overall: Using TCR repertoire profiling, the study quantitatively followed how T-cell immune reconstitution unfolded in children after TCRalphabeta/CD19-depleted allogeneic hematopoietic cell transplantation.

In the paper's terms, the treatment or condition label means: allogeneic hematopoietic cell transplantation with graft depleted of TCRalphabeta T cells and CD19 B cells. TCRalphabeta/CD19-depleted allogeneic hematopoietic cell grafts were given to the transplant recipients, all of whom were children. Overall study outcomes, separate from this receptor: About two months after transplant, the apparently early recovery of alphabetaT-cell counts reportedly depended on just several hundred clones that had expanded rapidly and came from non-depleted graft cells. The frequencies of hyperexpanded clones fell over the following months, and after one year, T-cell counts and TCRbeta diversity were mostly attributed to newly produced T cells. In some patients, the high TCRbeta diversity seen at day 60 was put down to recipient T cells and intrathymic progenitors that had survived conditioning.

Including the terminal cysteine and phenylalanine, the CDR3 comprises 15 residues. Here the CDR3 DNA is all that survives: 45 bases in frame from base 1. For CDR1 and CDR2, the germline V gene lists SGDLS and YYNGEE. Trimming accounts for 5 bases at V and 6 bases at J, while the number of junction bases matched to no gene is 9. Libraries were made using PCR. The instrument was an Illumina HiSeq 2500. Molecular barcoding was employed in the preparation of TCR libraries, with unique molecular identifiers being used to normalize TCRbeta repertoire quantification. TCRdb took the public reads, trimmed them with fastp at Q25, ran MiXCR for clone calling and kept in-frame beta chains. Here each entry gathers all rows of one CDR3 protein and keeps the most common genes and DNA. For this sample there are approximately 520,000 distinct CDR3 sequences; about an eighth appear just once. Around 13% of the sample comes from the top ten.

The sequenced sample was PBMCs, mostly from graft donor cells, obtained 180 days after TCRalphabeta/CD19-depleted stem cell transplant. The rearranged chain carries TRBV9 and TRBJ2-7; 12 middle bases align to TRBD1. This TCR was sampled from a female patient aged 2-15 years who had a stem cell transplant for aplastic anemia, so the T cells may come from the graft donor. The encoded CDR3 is CASSPTGTGGFEQYF. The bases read TGTGCCAGCAGTCCGACCGGGACAGGGGGCTTCGAGCAGTACTTC.